The 29 T cell receptor beta chains below come from one sample, sequenced in a study of blood T cell repertoires in COVID-19. TCRdb's copy holds only in-frame clones and misses some; the assay was immunoSEQ multiplex PCR. The sample contains around 160,000 clones, around 84% of which appear only once. Sequencing used peripheral blood. Receptors were obtained from a human donor in a cohort sampled during active COVID-19.

The chain joins TRBV7-2 to TRBJ2-7, with D hard to call. Germline CDR1 SGHTA, CDR2 FQGNSA. The CDR3 is made up of 12 amino acids. Trimming left V 0 bases short and J 6 bases short, with 6 bases between. CDR3 DNA sequence: TGTGCCAGCAGCTTAGCGCAGGTCGAGCAGTACTTC. It translates to CASSLAQVEQYF.

The chain carries TRBV7-9 and TRBJ1-2, with D perhaps TRBD1 (5 bases). Trimming removed 1 base at V and 6 bases at J, with 9 bases between. Germline assignment: CDR1 SEHNR and CDR2 FQNEAQ (reference sequence). CDR3 length: 13 residues. Written as DNA, the CDR3 is TGTGCCAGCAGCTTAGACCCAGGGCATGGCTACACCTTC. Its protein is CASSLDPGHGYTF.

In this sample, this clone turned up once. The J gene is TRBJ2-1, the V gene TRBV3-1 (or the pseudogene TRBV3-2); TRBD2 might be the D (5 bases). Germline-derived CDR1 and CDR2 are LGHDT and YNNKEL (reference sequence). There are 18 residues in the CDR3. V was shortened by 0 bases and J by 6 bases, with 21 bases between the two germline ends. The CDR3 spells CASSQDGILGGPRNEQFF. The CDR3, as DNA: TGTGCCAGCAGCCAAGATGGGATTCTGGGCGGGCCCCGCAATGAGCAGTTCTTC.

The chain couples TRBV6-2 or TRBV6-3 to TRBJ1-1, with D maybe TRBD1 (6 bases). Germline V CDR1 and CDR2: MNHEY, SVGEGT. The CDR3 is made up of 15 amino acids. Trimming took off 2 bases at V and 4 bases at J, with 14 bases between the two ends. The CDR3 reads CASSYRGGPSTEAFF. DNA for the CDR3: TGTGCCAGCAGTTACCGGGGGGGCCCAAGCACTGAAGCTTTCTTT.

This rearrangement joins TRBV9 to TRBJ1-1; 9 nucleotides align to TRBD1. Germline V gene data show CDR1 as SGDLS and CDR2 as YYNGEE. This CDR3 spans 15 amino acids. Trimming at V came to 3 bases and at J to 7 bases, leaving 10 bases not matched to a gene. CDR3 bases: TGTGCCAGCAGCGCAAGGGGACAGGGTACGATTGAAGCTTTCTTT. Translating gives CASSARGQGTIEAFF. Full variable domain (remainder filled in from reference TRBV9 and TRBJ1-1): DSGVTQTPKHLITATGQRVTLRCSPRSGDLSVYWYQQSLDQGLQFLIQYYNGEERAKGNILERFSAQQFPDLHSELNLSSLELGDSALYFCASSARGQGTIEAFFGQGTRLTVV.

V and J are TRBV4-3 and TRBJ1-2; D is unclear. Trimming removed 0 bases from V and 8 bases from J, with 16 bases in between. The CDR3 has 15 residues. Per germline, CDR1 LGHNA and CDR2 YSLEER. CDR3 sequence: CASSQEIASRSGYTF. The CDR3 DNA is TGCGCCAGCAGCCAAGAGATTGCGAGCAGGTCGGGCTACACCTTC.

This sequence joins TRBV28 and TRBJ2-5; 7 bases align to TRBD2. CDR1 and CDR2 (germline): MDHEN, SYDVKM. J gave up 4 bases and V 5 bases, and 1 base lay outside the gene matches. This CDR3 is 12 amino acids long. The CDR3 protein is CASSGGVETQYF. As DNA, the CDR3 is TGTGCCAGCAGTGGGGGGGTAGAGACCCAGTACTTC.

The chain combines TRBV9 with TRBJ2-5; the D gene is possibly TRBD1 (7 bases). Per the germline V gene, CDR1 is SGDLS and CDR2 is YYNGEE. The CDR3 extends over 14 amino acids. V was clipped by 3 bases and J by 4 bases, with 13 bases between them. In DNA, the CDR3 is TGTGCCAGCAGCGCCCGACAGGGAGGAGAGACCCAGTACTTC. Its translation is CASSARQGGETQYF.

This chain connects TRBV6-2 or TRBV6-3 to TRBJ1-5; no reliable D call. There are 15 residues in the CDR3. Germline loops: CDR1 MNHEY, CDR2 SVGEGT. Trimming removed 2 bases from V and 3 bases from J, with 11 bases in between. As DNA, the CDR3 is TGTGCCAGCAGTTACGGGCGCCCCTACAATCAGCCCCAGCATTTT. Amino acid sequence: CASSYGRPYNQPQHF.

This clone occurred once. Mismatch with germline at one junction end may stem from a read error. The chain links TRBV7-7 to TRBJ2-5; TRBD1 matches 7 bases. The CDR3 has 15 residues. Looked up from germline, CDR1 is SSHAT and CDR2 is FNYEAQ (reference sequence). The CDR3 nucleotides are TGTGCTAGCAGCTCCCCCGCAGGGGGTCAAGAGACCCAGTACTTC. This codes for CASSSPAGGQETQYF. The full variable domain, its missing parts supplied by reference TRBV7-7 and TRBJ2-5, is GAGVSQSPRYKVTKRGQDVTLRCDPISSHATLYWYQQALGQGPEFLTYFNYEAQPDKSGLPSDRFSAERPEGSISTLTIQRTEQRDSAMYRCASSSPAGGQETQYFGPGTRLLVL.

The chain links TRBV10-3 to TRBJ1-2; D call uncertain. Germline CDR1 ENHRY, CDR2 SYGVKD. The germline V and J ends were trimmed by 2 bases and 7 bases, with 8 bases remaining between them. The CDR3 loop spans 12 amino acids. The CDR3 sequence: CAISEGQFGYTF. The DNA for the CDR3 is TGTGCCATCAGTGAGGGGCAGTTTGGCTACACCTTC.

This chain's CDR3 is CASSLAGTGSSYGYTF. The CDR3 DNA follows: TGTGCCAGCAGCTTAGCGGGGACAGGGAGTAGCTATGGCTACACCTTC. The chain joins TRBV7-9 to TRBJ1-2; 9 positions match TRBD1. The V segment lost 0 bases and the J segment 4 bases; nucleotides outside the gene matches: 6. The CDR3 consists of 16 residues. Germline CDR1 reads SEHNR; CDR2 reads FQNEAQ (reference sequence).

V gene TRBV2 combines with J gene TRBJ1-5; no clear D gene. The V gene's germline CDR1 is SNHLY and CDR2 FYNNEI. V lost 3 bases and J lost 7, with 7 bases in between. CDR3 size: 12 residues. In DNA form, the CDR3 reads TGTGCCAGCAGTGATGAGGTCCAGCCCCAGCATTTT. This translates into CASSDEVQPQHF.

The J gene is TRBJ2-5, the V gene TRBV4-1; D remains ambiguous. The CDR3 has 16 residues. Trimming pared 0 bases from V and 5 bases from J, leaving 16 bases between. Germline CDR1 is MGHRA and CDR2 is YSYEKL. The CDR3 bases are TGCGCCAGCAGCCAAGATCAACCCCTTGCTACGGAGACCCAGTACTTC. Protein: CASSQDQPLATETQYF.

This clone was picked up a small number of times. V usage is TRBV14 and J usage is TRBJ1-4, with D perhaps TRBD1 (6 bases). Germline assignment: CDR1 SGHDN and CDR2 FVKESK. The CDR3 has 14 residues. Trimming left V 6 bases short and J 7 bases short, with 15 bases between. CDR3 region: CASRKGGEAEKLFF. The CDR3 DNA follows: TGTGCCAGCAGAAAGGGGGGGGAGGCTGAAAAACTGTTTTTT.

The chain has TRBV11-3 and TRBJ1-1, with a weak D call TRBD1 (6 bases). V lost 5 bases and J lost 2, with 15 bases in between. This CDR3 region has 15 residues. Germline loops: CDR1 SGHNT, CDR2 YENEEA. CDR3 loop: CASSPREGDNTEAFF. CDR3 nucleotide sequence: TGTGCCAGCAGCCCTCGGGAGGGGGATAACACTGAAGCTTTCTTT.

The sample holds one count of this clone. Compared with germline, one end of the junction differs, possibly owing to a read error. V usage is TRBV29-1 and J usage is TRBJ2-3; a weak D match, TRBD2 (7 bases). CDR3 length: 14 amino acids. CDR1 is SQVTM and CDR2 is ANQGSEA in the germline V gene. In nucleotides, the CDR3 is TGCAGCGTCAAACCGGGGGGCCGTACAGATATGCAGTATTTT. Its translation: CSVKPGGRTDMQYF.

This clone was counted only a few times. The chain recombines TRBV2 with TRBJ1-5, with 10 bases lining up with TRBD1. The CDR3 has 14 amino acids. Germline CDR1 and CDR2: SNHLY and FYNNEI. With 5 bases clipped from V and 7 bases from J, the junction kept 5 bases outside the gene matches. The CDR3 DNA follows: TGTGCCAGCAGTCGGGACAGGGGAGGGCAGCCCCAGCATTTT. This gives the protein CASSRDRGGQPQHF.

V gene TRBV7-7 combines with J gene TRBJ2-7; 8 bases align to TRBD1. V dropped 5 bases and J dropped 3; count of bases not matched to a gene: 6. This CDR3 contains 14 residues. Germline loops: CDR1 SSHAT, CDR2 FNYEAQ (reference sequence). The DNA of the CDR3 is TGTGCCAGCAGCCTTCAGGGGGCGGGCTACGAGCAGTACTTC. Translation: CASSLQGAGYEQYF. Full variable domain (missing parts from reference TRBV7-7 and TRBJ2-7): GAGVSQSPRYKVTKRGQDVTLRCDPISSHATLYWYQQALGQGPEFLTYFNYEAQPDKSGLPSDRFSAERPEGSISTLTIQRTEQRDSAMYRCASSLQGAGYEQYFGPGTRLTVT.

CDR3 sequence reads: CASSLDGGETQYF. The CDR3 nucleotides are TGTGCCAGCAGCTTGGACGGGGGGGAGACCCAGTACTTC. The chain has TRBV5-4 and TRBJ2-5, with 7 bases that match TRBD2. The germline V gene has CDR1 SGHNT and CDR2 YYREEE (reference sequence). V lost 0 bases, J lost 5 bases, and 1 base stayed unmatched. CDR3 length: 13 residues.

This chain links TRBV5-1 with TRBJ1-1, with TRBD1 as a possible D gene (6 bases). The CDR3 is made up of 15 amino acids. V was cut by 0 bases and J by 3 bases, with 12 bases left in between. Germline CDR1 is SGHRS and CDR2 is YFSETQ. The CDR3 region has the DNA TGCGCCAGCAGCTTGGGAACAGGGCGATACACTGAAGCTTTCTTT. Encoded protein: CASSLGTGRYTEAFF.

The chain carries TRBV7-2 and TRBJ2-2, with D possibly TRBD1 on 6 matching bases. The CDR3 contains 15 residues. In germline, CDR1 is SGHTA, CDR2 FQGNSA. Trimming left V 1 base short and J 7 bases short, with 13 bases between. The CDR3 loop is CASSLGQGRFGELFF. CDR3 in DNA: TGTGCCAGCAGCTTAGGCCAGGGGCGGTTCGGGGAGCTGTTTTTT.

This clone was observed a handful of times. The gene calls are TRBV5-4 and TRBJ1-2; D is unclear. V lost 0 bases to trimming and J lost 4 bases, with 10 bases between them. Looked up from germline, CDR1 is SGHNT and CDR2 is YYREEE (reference sequence). CDR3 length equals 14 residues. CDR3 in amino acids: CASSLGGASYGYTF. DNA of the CDR3: TGTGCCAGCAGCTTGGGGGGAGCTAGCTATGGCTACACCTTC.

The rearrangement links TRBV5-6 to TRBJ1-2; D uncertain. Trimming stripped 3 bases from V and 8 bases from J, with 14 bases between. The CDR3 is made up of 13 amino acids. Germline values: CDR1 SGHDT, CDR2 YYEEEE. CDR3 in DNA: TGTGCCAGCAGCTCCTGGGCCCACGGCGGCTACACCTTC. Amino acid sequence: CASSSWAHGGYTF.

The rearrangement links TRBV7-9 to TRBJ1-5; 7 nucleotides agree with TRBD1. In germline, CDR1 is SEHNR, CDR2 FQNEAQ (reference sequence). CDR3 length: 14 residues. Unmatched junction bases numbered 8, after V lost 8 bases and J lost 4 bases. CDR3 coding DNA: TGTGCCAGCCCGCAACAGGGGAGTAATCAGCCCCAGCATTTT. Protein sequence: CASPQQGSNQPQHF.

V gene TRBV4-2 combines with J gene TRBJ2-7; a weak D match, TRBD1 (6 bases). The CDR3 spans 13 residues. Germline-derived CDR1 and CDR2 are LGHNA and YNFKEQ. V lost 5 bases and J 6 bases, leaving 14 bases between the germline ends. In DNA form, the CDR3 reads TGTGCCAGCAGCGCCCAACAGGGTAGCGAGCAGTACTTC. Amino acids: CASSAQQGSEQYF.

The chain recombines TRBV4-3 with TRBJ1-3; 8 positions agree with TRBD1. The CDR3 has 15 amino acids. The junction had 3 bases not matched to a gene; V was cut back by 1 base and J by 4 bases. The germline V gene encodes CDR1 LGHNA and CDR2 YSLEER. The CDR3 sequence is CASSQGTGNGNTIYF. CDR3 DNA sequence: TGCGCCAGCAGCCAAGGGACAGGGAACGGAAACACCATATATTTT.

A few counts support this clone. This chain links TRBV27 with TRBJ1-2, with a tentative D call TRBD1 (5 bases). Germline V gene data show CDR1 as MNHEY and CDR2 as SMNVEV (reference sequence). The V end lost 7 bases, the J end lost 8 bases, and 17 bases lay between the germline ends. The CDR3 runs 13 residues. CDR3 residues: CASTSFQGRGYTF. DNA for the CDR3: TGTGCCAGCACCTCCTTTCAGGGCAGAGGCTACACCTTC.

This rearrangement joins TRBV6-5 to TRBJ1-1; 7 bases are a match to TRBD1. The CDR3 loop spans 14 amino acids. Looked up from germline, CDR1 is MNHEY and CDR2 is SVGAGI. With 5 bases clipped from V and 5 bases from J, the junction kept 8 bases outside the gene matches. In DNA form, the CDR3 reads TGTGCCAGCAGTCCTGCGCCAGGGGGGACTGAAGCTTTCTTT. It encodes CASSPAPGGTEAFF.